One and the same sample provided the 27 T cell receptor beta chains below, sequenced in a study of T cell repertoires in cytomegalovirus infection. Each CDR3 protein is one row after TCRdb ran MiXCR on the reads. The table records about 230,000 distinct CDR3 sequences, roughly 23% of them present only once. Sequencing used CD8+ T cells from PBMCs. The receptor source for this set is a human donor in good health (CMV status not recorded). Some clones in this sample may be carry-over from other donors' samples.

A note on this clonotype: Germline and junction disagree at one end, which may indicate a read error. The chain combines TRBV7-3 with TRBJ2-3; D is possibly TRBD1 or TRBD2 (5 bases each). The CDR3 length is 16 residues. Germline values: CDR1 SGHTA, CDR2 FQGTGA. The CDR3 loop reads CASSVTGTLSTDTQYF. The DNA of the CDR3 is TGTGCCAGCAGCGTAACCGGGACCCTCAGCACAGATACGCAGTATTTT.

This clonotype showed up just a few times. The V gene is TRBV20-1, the J gene TRBJ1-2; TRBD1 is a possible D gene (5 bases). The CDR3 is made up of 13 amino acids. Germline assignment: CDR1 DFQATT and CDR2 SNEGSKA (reference sequence). V dropped 5 bases and J dropped 2 bases, with 12 bases sitting between them. CDR3 sequence: CSAPRRDNYGYTF. The CDR3 DNA reads as TGCAGTGCTCCCCGGCGGGACAACTATGGCTACACCTTC.

The chain joins TRBV11-2 to TRBJ2-1, with TRBD2 identical over 8 bases. The CDR3 has 11 amino acids. Unmatched junction bases numbered 5, after V lost 5 bases and J lost 14 bases. Germline V CDR1 and CDR2: SGHAT, FQNNGV. CDR3 in amino acids: CASSQAGAKFF. The CDR3 DNA follows: TGTGCCAGCAGCCAAGCGGGGGCCAAGTTCTTC.

With regard to this clonotype: The junction differs from germline at one of its ends, possibly a read error. The CDR3 DNA sequence: TGTGCCAGCAGCATAGCTGCCAACCAAGAGACCCAGTACTTC. Translation: CASSIAANQETQYF. The chain carries TRBV7-6 and TRBJ2-5; D remains ambiguous. CDR3 length equals 14 residues. Germline V gives CDR1 SGHVS, CDR2 FNYEAQ. Looking up the rest from reference TRBV7-6 and TRBJ2-5 gives the full variable domain: GAGVSQSPRYKVTKRGQDVALRCDPISGHVSLYWYRQALGQGPEFLTYFNYEAQQDKSGLPNDRFSAERPEGSISTLTIQRTEQRDSAMYRCASSIAANQETQYFGPGTRLLVL.

The chain employs TRBV7-3 and TRBJ2-1; D unresolved. CDR3 length: 13 residues. CDR1 is SGHTA and CDR2 is FQGTGA in the germline V gene. Trimming pared 5 bases from V and 10 bases from J, leaving 15 bases between. The chain's CDR3 is CASSPWPSIEQFF. The CDR3 coding sequence is TGTGCCAGCAGCCCGTGGCCCAGTATCGAGCAGTTCTTC.

The rearrangement links TRBV6-2 or TRBV6-3 to TRBJ2-1, with 9 positions matching TRBD1. J gave up 8 bases and V 6 bases, and 8 bases lay outside the gene matches. Germline CDR1 reads MNHEY; CDR2 reads SVGEGT. The CDR3 totals 14 residues. In DNA form, the CDR3 reads TGTGCCAGCAGCCCCTCCACAGGGGGCGATGAGCAGTTCTTC. Translation: CASSPSTGGDEQFF.

This clonotype was seen more than once but under ten times. The J gene is TRBJ2-3, the V gene TRBV2; 8 bases agree with TRBD1. Germline CDR1 SNHLY, CDR2 FYNNEI. The CDR3 is made up of 13 amino acids. V was clipped by 6 bases and J by 4 bases; unmatched bases: 3. The CDR3 region is CASRGRGPDTQYF. CDR3 sequence (DNA): TGTGCCAGCAGAGGCAGGGGGCCAGATACGCAGTATTTT.

This clonotype came up many times. This chain links TRBV29-1 with TRBJ1-2, with TRBD1 as a possible D gene (5 bases). CDR3 size: 15 residues. V lost 3 bases, J lost 2 bases, and 16 bases lay in between. The V gene's germline CDR1 is SQVTM and CDR2 ANQGSEA. Here the CDR3 reads CSVEGGDIPNYGYTF. For the CDR3, the DNA is TGCAGCGTTGAGGGGGGAGACATTCCCAACTATGGCTACACCTTC.

This clonotype was seen a few times. This chain links TRBV12-3 or TRBV12-4 with TRBJ1-1, with D possibly TRBD1 on 6 matching bases. Trimming stripped 6 bases from V and 3 bases from J, with 8 bases between. The CDR3 is 12 residues long. CDR3 sequence: CASRRQDTEAFF. CDR3 bases: TGTGCCAGCAGGAGACAGGACACTGAAGCTTTCTTT.

As regards this clonotype: A much bigger clone sits one base away, suggesting this may be a read error. CDR3 loop: CVSHGTSGYNEQFF. As DNA, the CDR3 is TGTGTCAGCCACGGGACTAGCGGATACAATGAGCAGTTCTTC. This chain links TRBV4-2 with TRBJ2-1; TRBD2 aligns across 11 bases. Germline V gene sequence: CDR1 LGHNA, CDR2 YNFKEQ. The CDR3 is 14 residues long.

This chain connects TRBV7-3 to TRBJ2-3; D perhaps matches TRBD2 (5 bases). The CDR3 is made up of 13 amino acids. Germline loops: CDR1 SGHTA, CDR2 FQGTGA. Trimming shortened V by 8 bases and J by 1 base, and 10 bases separated the two germline ends. The CDR3 sequence is CASVGERTDTQYF. DNA for the CDR3: TGTGCCAGCGTCGGGGAGCGCACAGATACGCAGTATTTT.

V is TRBV12-3 or TRBV12-4 and J is TRBJ2-4; 7 nucleotides match TRBD1. V trimming: 5 bases; J trimming: 6 bases; junction bases outside the gene matches: 10. CDR3 size: 15 residues. The CDR3 bases are TGTGCCAGCAGTCCCAACCCCCAGGGGGTAAACATTCAGTACTTC. It is translated as CASSPNPQGVNIQYF.

This clonotype was picked up a small number of times. V and J are TRBV28 and TRBJ1-5; maybe TRBD1 (5 bases). V lost 6 bases and J 4 bases, leaving 19 bases between the germline ends. This CDR3 has 16 residues. Germline V gene data show CDR1 as MDHEN and CDR2 as SYDVKM. The CDR3 DNA reads as TGTGCCAGCAGACGAAGTCCGACAGTAAATAATCAGCCCCAGCATTTT. It translates to CASRRSPTVNNQPQHF.

This clonotype was seen only a few times. This chain uses TRBV19 with TRBJ2-5, with 10 bases identical to TRBD1. Trimming took 7 bases from V and 0 from J; bases not matched to a gene: 14. CDR1 and CDR2 (germline): LNHDA, SQIVND (reference sequence). This CDR3 has 18 amino acids. The CDR3 loop is CASNLLRTGTGDQETQYF. The CDR3 nucleotides are TGTGCCAGTAACCTGCTCCGGACCGGGACAGGGGACCAAGAGACCCAGTACTTC. The full variable domain, completed using reference TRBV19 and TRBJ2-5, is DGGITQSPKYLFRKEGQNVTLSCEQNLNHDAMYWYRQDPGQGLRLIYYSQIVNDFQKGDIAEGYSVSREKKESFPLTVTSAQKNPTAFYLCASNLLRTGTGDQETQYFGPGTRLLVL.

In regard to this clonotype: A much more abundant neighbour one base away suggests this may be a read error. The gene calls are TRBV7-8 and TRBJ2-1, with D maybe TRBD2 (6 bases). Per germline, CDR1 SGHVS and CDR2 FQNEAQ. The V end lost 7 bases, the J end lost 3 bases, and 19 bases lay between the germline ends. This CDR3 spans 16 amino acids. CDR3 nucleotide sequence: TGTGCCAGCACCTTCCACCGGGACTCCATCTACAATGAGCAGTTCTTC. Translating it yields CASTFHRDSIYNEQFF.

The DNA of the CDR3 is TGTGCCAGTAGTATTGACCGCAGGGGGCTAGATGGCTACACCTTC. Protein product: CASSIDRRGLDGYTF. The chain has TRBV19 and TRBJ1-2, with 8 positions matching TRBD1. The ends lost 3 bases at V and 6 bases at J; junction bases unmatched: 9. Germline CDR1 reads LNHDA; CDR2 reads SQIVND (reference sequence). The CDR3 covers 15 residues.

This clonotype was seen at least ten times. The CDR3 nucleotides are TGTGCCAGCAGCTTAACCGATGGCTACGAGCAGTACTTC. Amino acids: CASSLTDGYEQYF. This chain connects TRBV7-6 to TRBJ2-7; D ambiguous. The germline V gene encodes CDR1 SGHVS and CDR2 FNYEAQ. V lost 2 bases to trimming and J lost 3 bases, with 8 bases between them. CDR3 length: 13 residues.

This clonotype was seen only a few times. This chain connects TRBV5-5 to TRBJ2-7; 7 nucleotides line up with TRBD2. Germline V gene data show CDR1 as SGHKS and CDR2 as YYEKEE (reference sequence). This CDR3 spans 16 amino acids. With 3 bases clipped from V and 2 bases from J, the junction kept 11 bases outside the gene matches. CDR3 amino acids: CASSSATRDYTYEQYF. The CDR3 DNA reads as TGTGCCAGCAGCTCGGCTACTCGGGACTATACCTACGAGCAGTACTTC.

The rearrangement links TRBV20-1 to TRBJ1-1; no definite D call. Deletions cut 3 bases from V and 0 bases from J, with 14 bases between. The CDR3 extends over 15 amino acids. CDR1 is DFQATT and CDR2 is SNEGSKA in the germline V gene (reference sequence). The CDR3: CSARSPVEMNTEAFF. CDR3 sequence (DNA): TGCAGTGCTAGGAGCCCGGTAGAAATGAACACTGAAGCTTTCTTT.

The chain joins TRBV2 to TRBJ2-3; maybe TRBD2 (5 bases). This CDR3 contains 14 residues. Germline assignment: CDR1 SNHLY and CDR2 FYNNEI. Trimming pared 7 bases from V and 4 bases from J, leaving 15 bases between. CDR3 sequence (DNA): TGTGCCAGCACTGGGAGCTACCGCGCAGATACGCAGTATTTT. Its protein product is CASTGSYRADTQYF.

This clonotype was detected ten times or more. The chain links TRBV7-9 to TRBJ2-4; D possibly uses TRBD1 or TRBD2 (6 bases each). Germline lookup yields CDR1 SEHNR and CDR2 FQNEAQ (reference sequence). The ends were cut back, 2 bases at V and 5 bases at J, with 19 bases in the middle. This CDR3 comprises 17 residues. The CDR3 is CASSLPRGQGKENIQYF. The CDR3 DNA reads as TGTGCCAGCAGCTTACCCCGGGGGCAGGGAAAGGAAAACATTCAGTACTTC.

The V and J genes are TRBV7-3 and TRBJ1-1; D unresolved. Deletions cut 5 bases from V and 1 base from J, with 8 bases between. The length of the CDR3 is 13 residues. CDR1 SGHTA and CDR2 FQGTGA come from the germline V gene. The CDR3 protein is CASSPWGNTEAFF. CDR3 in DNA: TGTGCCAGCAGCCCGTGGGGGAACACTGAAGCTTTCTTT.

The V call is TRBV6-5, the J call TRBJ1-6, with D uncertain. The CDR3 loop spans 14 amino acids. Germline loops: CDR1 MNHEY, CDR2 SVGAGI. The V end lost 0 bases, the J end lost 6 bases, and 6 bases lay between the germline ends. The DNA for the CDR3 is TGTGCCAGCAGTTACTCGAACGTTAATTCACCCCTCCACTTT. This gives the protein CASSYSNVNSPLHF.

This sequence joins TRBV2 and TRBJ2-2, with D perhaps being TRBD1 or TRBD2 (5 bases each). CDR1 is SNHLY, CDR2 FYNNEI, per germline. Deletions cut 2 bases from V and 0 bases from J, with 7 bases between. CDR3 length: 15 residues. DNA for the CDR3: TGTGCCAGCAGTGAAACGGGGCCGAACACCGGGGAGCTGTTTTTT. It specifies CASSETGPNTGELFF.

This clonotype turned up a few times. The genes are TRBV14 and TRBJ2-7; 8 bases are shared with TRBD1. The CDR3 contains 16 residues. Germline V gives CDR1 SGHDN, CDR2 FVKESK. Unmatched junction bases numbered 8, after V lost 2 bases and J lost 2 bases. CDR3 loop: CASSQLSGQGPYEQYF. The CDR3 nucleotides read TGTGCCAGCAGCCAACTCTCAGGACAGGGCCCCTACGAGCAGTACTTC. The complete variable domain, with remaining parts taken from reference TRBV14 and TRBJ2-7, reads EAGVTQFPSHSVIEKGQTVTLRCDPISGHDNLYWYRRVMGKEIKFLLHFVKESKQDESGMPNNRFLAERTGGTYSTLKVQPAELEDSGVYFCASSQLSGQGPYEQYFGPGTRLTVT.

DNA of the CDR3: TGCGCCAGCAGTCAGTTGAGGCAGTCACCCCACGAGCAGTACTTC. It translates to CASSQLRQSPHEQYF. The chain employs TRBV23-1 and TRBJ2-7; no reliable D call. Being an ORF, TRBV23-1 has a function that is uncertain. With 3 bases removed from V and 5 bases from J, the gap between germline ends came to 17 bases. The CDR3 contains 15 residues.

This clonotype was seen a handful of times. This chain joins TRBV28 and TRBJ1-4; a possible D gene is TRBD1 (6 bases). The CDR3 consists of 16 residues. V was cut by 6 bases and J by 3 bases, with 17 bases left in between. From germline, CDR1 is MDHEN and CDR2 SYDVKM. CDR3 sequence reads: CASRPPGDISNEKLFF. The CDR3 DNA reads as TGTGCCAGCAGACCACCCGGGGACATCTCTAATGAAAAACTGTTTTTT.